The sequence of this TCR beta chain was determined in a study of cytomegalovirus exposure and HLA in healthy donors. Findings of the study overall: The study labeled about 160 TCR beta chains cytomegalovirus-associated.

This clone showed up just once. The antigen is not known. Other DNA variants within this sample encode the same CDR3. This CDR3 is built from 15 residues. V lost 5 bases to trimming and J lost 3 bases; unmatched junction nucleotides: 4. Germline-derived CDR1 and CDR2 are SGDLS and YYNGEE. The PCR made use of 60 Vbeta and 13 Jbeta primers. TCRdb's copy holds only in-frame clones and misses some; the assay was immunoSEQ multiplex PCR. The data contain some 150,000 clones, about 75% of them singletons. This TCR was recovered from a woman in her forties in good health and CMV-seronegative. The chain employs TRBV9 and TRBJ1-4; 10 nucleotides align to TRBD1. Sequencing used PBMCs. CDR3 nucleotides: TGTGCCAGCAGTGATGGACAGGGGGCTAATGAAAAACTGTTTTTT. This sequence encodes CASSDGQGANEKLFF.